Shown below are 27 T cell receptor beta chains from a single sample sequenced in a study of vaccination and CD4 T cells after COVID-19. The sample's treatment: approximately nine-day PBMC culture with coronavirus spike peptide pools or control peptides (ViraFEST assay). With the Oncomine TCR Beta short-read assay, DNA from cultured CD4+ T cells was sequenced. MiXCR, run by TCRdb on the PCR reads, gives a single entry per CDR3 protein. Of some 20,000 distinct CDR3 sequences in the sample, 65% to 80% were seen once. These receptors' antigens are unknown. Sequenced: CD4+ T cells from blood, cultured in vitro. The receptors were gathered from a human donor who had recovered from COVID-19.

This clonotype was seen more than once but under ten times. V gene TRBV19 combines with J gene TRBJ2-2; no definite D call. Germline CDR1 is LNHDA and CDR2 is SQIVND (reference sequence). V lost 4 bases, J lost 6 bases, and 15 bases lay in between. The length of the CDR3 is 15 residues. DNA of the CDR3: TGTGCCAGTAGTAGAGACGGCGGCCATGCCGGGGAGCTGTTTTTT. It encodes CASSRDGGHAGELFF.

The chain combines TRBV20-1 with TRBJ2-7; D unresolved. The germline V gene has CDR1 DFQATT and CDR2 SNEGSKA (reference sequence). This CDR3 is 14 amino acids long. V lost 5 bases to trimming and J lost 0 bases, with 14 bases between them. The CDR3 loop reads CSAGAERGSYEQYF. The CDR3 DNA sequence: TGCAGTGCTGGAGCCGAGCGAGGCTCCTACGAGCAGTACTTC.

The sample holds a few counts of this clonotype. The CDR3 DNA is TGTGCCAGCAGCAGAACCCAGGGGAGCTACACCGGGGAGCTGTTTTTT. Its protein is CASSRTQGSYTGELFF. The chain links TRBV7-2 to TRBJ2-2; perhaps TRBD1 as D (6 bases). The length of the CDR3 is 16 residues. Per the germline V gene, CDR1 is SGHTA and CDR2 is FQGNSA. The V and J ends lost 5 bases and 3 bases respectively, with 16 bases between them.

The chain combines TRBV7-2 with TRBJ1-5, with 7 bases lining up with TRBD1. The J segment lost 7 bases and the V segment lost 1 base, leaving 10 bases of the junction unmatched. Germline V gene data show CDR1 as SGHTA and CDR2 as FQGNSA. CDR3 length equals 16 residues. The CDR3 bases are TGTGCCAGCAGCTTAGGGCAGGGACAGTGGGGACAGCCCCAGCATTTT. It translates to CASSLGQGQWGQPQHF.

The chain links TRBV24-1 to TRBJ2-5, with 9 bases fitting TRBD2. Germline V CDR1 and CDR2: KGHDR, SFDVKD. The junction had 8 bases not matched to a gene; V was cut back by 5 bases and J by 5 bases. The CDR3 runs to 15 residues. The CDR3 spells CATSAPAGGAETQYF. The CDR3 DNA reads TGTGCCACCAGTGCCCCAGCGGGGGGCGCGGAGACCCAGTACTTC.

This clonotype has a single count. The chain uses TRBV12-3 or TRBV12-4 and TRBJ1-6; D not resolved. V was clipped by 5 bases and J by 14 bases, with 16 bases between them. The CDR3 covers 13 residues. CDR3: CASSLGFPEALHF. CDR3 nucleotide sequence: TGTGCCAGCAGTCTAGGGTTCCCGGAAGCCCTCCACTTT.

This chain links TRBV6-1 with TRBJ1-6; possibly TRBD1 for D (6 bases). CDR1 MNHNS and CDR2 SASEGT come from the germline V gene. CDR3 length: 16 residues. Trimming stripped 7 bases from V and 6 bases from J, with 19 bases between. The chain's CDR3 is CASTRLTTGRNSPLHF. The DNA for the CDR3 is TGTGCCAGCACCCGTCTCACGACAGGACGTAATTCACCCCTCCACTTT.

This clonotype was seen a few times. The chain carries TRBV21-1 and TRBJ2-5; the DNA was not used to check the table's D call, TRBD1. TRBV21-1 corresponds to a pseudogene. CDR3 size: 16 residues. The CDR3 protein is CASSKRGHRQRETQYF. CDR3 DNA: TGTGCCAGCAGCAAGAGGGGGCATAGGCAGCGGGAGACCCAGTACTTC.

J is TRBJ2-2 and V is TRBV6-2 or TRBV6-3; 10 bases agree with TRBD1. V shed 6 bases and J 5 bases; nucleotides not matched to a gene: 3. CDR3 size: 14 residues. The germline V gene has CDR1 MNHEY and CDR2 SVGEGT. CDR3 nucleotide sequence: TGTGCCAGCAGGTGGACAGGGGGGACCGGGGAGCTGTTTTTT. It specifies CASRWTGGTGELFF.

The rearrangement links TRBV11-3 to TRBJ1-2; maybe TRBD1 (5 bases). Trimming took 3 bases from V and 4 from J, leaving 6 bases between them. In germline, CDR1 is SGHNT, CDR2 YENEEA. This CDR3 has 12 amino acids. CDR3 sequence: CASSFGGYGYTF. CDR3 coding DNA: TGTGCCAGCAGCTTCGGGGGCTATGGCTACACCTTC.

The rearrangement uses TRBV20-1 and TRBJ1-2; no firm D call. This CDR3 has 12 residues. Trimming stripped 0 bases from V and 8 bases from J, with 10 bases between. Germline V gives CDR1 DFQATT, CDR2 SNEGSKA (reference sequence). The CDR3 nucleotides read TGCAGTGCTAGAGATCGAGAGTACGGCTACACCTTC. Translating it yields CSARDREYGYTF.

CDR3 in amino acids: CASSLRASYEQYF. CDR3 DNA: TGTGCCAGCAGCTTAAGGGCGTCCTACGAGCAGTACTTC. The chain employs TRBV12-3 or TRBV12-4 and TRBJ2-7, with D uncertain. With 6 bases removed from V and 1 base from J, the gap between germline ends came to 10 bases. The CDR3 spans 13 residues.

This chain links TRBV19 with TRBJ1-2, with no clear D. This CDR3 spans 14 amino acids. V was trimmed by 3 bases and J by 2 bases, leaving 10 bases between them. Germline V gene lookup returns CDR1 LNHDA and CDR2 SQIVND (reference sequence). The CDR3 DNA reads as TGTGCCAGTAGTATTGAAACATCGAACTATGGCTACACCTTC. It yields the protein CASSIETSNYGYTF.

The chain links TRBV7-3 to TRBJ1-6; D ambiguous. CDR1 SGHTA and CDR2 FQGTGA come from the germline V gene. Trimming pared 5 bases from V and 8 bases from J, leaving 10 bases between. CDR3 length: 13 residues. The CDR3, as DNA: TGTGCCAGCAGCCTGACCCGGGATTCACCCCTCCACTTT. It specifies CASSLTRDSPLHF.

This clonotype appeared a few times. The CDR3 DNA is TGTGCCACCAGCCACCTAGCGGGAGACTACAATGAGCAGTTCTTC. It specifies CATSHLAGDYNEQFF. The rearrangement uses TRBV24-1 and TRBJ2-1; TRBD2 matches 10 bases. CDR3 length: 15 amino acids. Germline-derived CDR1 and CDR2 are KGHDR and SFDVKD. V shed 7 bases, J shed 3 bases, and the junction held 5 bases outside the gene matches.

This clonotype came up once. The CDR3 protein is CASSSGTGDFAPQHF. DNA for the CDR3: TGTGCCAGCAGTTCCGGGACTGGGGATTTCGCGCCCCAGCATTTT. This sequence joins TRBV11-2 and TRBJ1-5, with D possibly being TRBD1 (5 bases). The CDR3 length is 15 residues. Germline CDR1 SGHAT, CDR2 FQNNGV. The germline V and J ends were trimmed by 6 bases and 9 bases, with 21 bases remaining between them. The full variable domain, in which reference TRBV11-2 and TRBJ1-5 provide the parts outside the CDR3, is EAGVAQSPRYKIIEKRQSVAFWCNPISGHATLYWYQQILGQGPKLLIQFQNNGVVDDSQLPKDRFSAERLKGVDSTLKIQPAKLEDSAVYLCASSSGTGDFAPQHFGDGTRLSIL.

The chain employs TRBV12-3 or TRBV12-4 and TRBJ2-2, with a possible D match to TRBD1 (7 bases). Trimming removed 6 bases from V and 4 bases from J, with 12 bases in between. CDR3 length equals 14 residues. CDR3 sequence: CASRSGGSTGELFF. The DNA for the CDR3 is TGTGCCAGCAGGTCAGGGGGGAGCACCGGGGAGCTGTTTTTT.

This clonotype has just a few counts. The chain recombines TRBV7-2 with TRBJ1-1; D remains unclear. V dropped 5 bases and J dropped 3 bases, with 13 bases sitting between them. Germline CDR1 and CDR2: SGHTA and FQGNSA. The CDR3 sequence is 14 residues long. CDR3 region: CASSRLGGDTEAFF. In nucleotides, the CDR3 is TGTGCCAGCAGCCGCCTGGGTGGGGACACTGAAGCTTTCTTT.

This clonotype was picked up a small number of times. The chain employs TRBV7-8 and TRBJ2-5; D possibly corresponds to TRBD1 (5 bases). V was trimmed by 2 bases and J by 5 bases, leaving 9 bases between them. The CDR3 contains 13 residues. In germline, CDR1 is SGHVS, CDR2 FQNEAQ. This CDR3 reads CASSLPTVETQYF. DNA of the CDR3: TGTGCCAGCAGCTTACCGACAGTTGAGACCCAGTACTTC.

The chain has TRBV19 and TRBJ1-5; TRBD1 might be the D (6 bases). The CDR3 spans 19 residues. Trimming removed 4 bases at V and 0 bases at J, with 22 bases between. Germline V gene sequence: CDR1 LNHDA, CDR2 SQIVND (reference sequence). CDR3 residues: CASSTSMRQVIYSNQPQHF. The CDR3 region has the DNA TGTGCCAGTAGTACGTCTATGAGACAGGTTATATATAGCAATCAGCCCCAGCATTTT.

The J gene is TRBJ1-2, the V gene TRBV19; D perhaps matches TRBD1 (5 bases). The germline CDR1 and CDR2 sequences are LNHDA and SQIVND (reference sequence). Deletions cut 5 bases from V and 8 bases from J, with 12 bases between. The CDR3 is 12 amino acids. The CDR3 nucleotides are TGTGCCAGTAGTCGGGGCGTGGGAGGCTACACCTTC. Its translation is CASSRGVGGYTF.

A word on this clonotype: One end of the junction varies from germline; a read error may be responsible. This chain links TRBV7-7 with TRBJ2-2, with D possibly being TRBD1 or TRBD2 (5 bases each). The CDR3 totals 15 residues. CDR1 is SSHAT and CDR2 is FNYEAQ in the germline V gene (reference sequence). CDR3 in amino acids: CASSPRGPDTGELFF. Written as DNA, the CDR3 is TGTGCTAGCAGCCCGAGGGGTCCGGACACCGGGGAGCTGTTTTTT.

The chain combines TRBV11-2 with TRBJ1-6; 7 bases line up with TRBD1. The CDR3 contains 14 residues. Germline trimming cut 6 bases from V and 14 bases from J; bases unmatched to any gene: 13. Germline assignment: CDR1 SGHAT and CDR2 FQNNGV. The CDR3 region is CASRSDRAPGALHF. The CDR3 DNA follows: TGTGCCAGCAGATCTGACAGGGCCCCCGGGGCCCTCCACTTT.

The V gene is TRBV6-1, the J gene TRBJ1-5; D remains unclear. Germline CDR1 is MNHNS and CDR2 is SASEGT. V shed 3 bases and J shed 0 bases, with 9 bases lying between them. The CDR3 is made up of 15 amino acids. The DNA for the CDR3 is TGTGCCAGCAGTGAGCGGGGATATAGCAATCAGCCCCAGCATTTT. It is translated as CASSERGYSNQPQHF.

The chain couples TRBV2 to TRBJ1-5, with a weak D call TRBD1 (5 bases). Germline CDR1 reads SNHLY; CDR2 reads FYNNEI. V was clipped by 9 bases and J by 2 bases, with 11 bases between them. The CDR3 has 13 residues. For the CDR3, the DNA is TGTGCCAGTGGGACGGATGGCAATCAGCCCCAGCATTTT. This codes for CASGTDGNQPQHF.

The rearrangement joins TRBV19 to TRBJ1-5; D not certain. CDR3 length equals 15 residues. V was trimmed by 6 bases and J by 3 bases, leaving 15 bases between them. Germline V gives CDR1 LNHDA, CDR2 SQIVND (reference sequence). The CDR3 sequence: CASSPFWADNQPQHF. The CDR3 DNA sequence: TGTGCCAGTAGCCCTTTCTGGGCTGACAATCAGCCCCAGCATTTT.

There are a few counts of this clonotype. This chain uses TRBV5-4 with TRBJ1-2, with D uncertain. This CDR3 spans 13 amino acids. Trimming stripped 0 bases from V and 0 bases from J, with 3 bases between. Germline-derived CDR1 and CDR2 are SGHNT and YYREEE (reference sequence). In DNA, the CDR3 is TGTGCCAGCAGCTTGGATGCTAACTATGGCTACACCTTC. Translating gives CASSLDANYGYTF.